The rows below give T cell receptor beta chains drawn from one sample of a study of T cell changes during pregnancy in multiple sclerosis. TCRdb's copy holds only in-frame clones and misses some; the assay was immunoSEQ multiplex PCR. The repertoire holds fewer than 65,000 clones, with around 93% as singletons. The specimen comprised CD4+ T cells from peripheral blood mononuclear cells, sampled in the first trimester of pregnancy. The receptors originated from a female donor with multiple sclerosis, enrolled in a pregnancy study. Both conserved end residues are part of each CDR3. D genes are given only for firm matches.

v_call: TRBV10-3; j_call: TRBJ1-2; d_call: TRBD1; cdr3_aa: CAIGEDRGREGYTF; cdr3_nt: TGTGCCATCGGGGAGGACAGGGGGCGGGAAGGCTACACCTTC
v_call: TRBV4-2; j_call: TRBJ2-6; d_call: .; cdr3_aa: CASSQGQSSGANVLTF; cdr3_nt: TGTGCCAGCAGCCAAGGACAGTCCTCTGGGGCCAACGTCCTGACTTTC
v_call: TRBV30; j_call: TRBJ2-7; d_call: TRBD1; cdr3_aa: CAWSATGGWGEQYF; cdr3_nt: TGTGCCTGGAGTGCTACAGGGGGCTGGGGCGAGCAGTACTTC
v_call: TRBV6-5; j_call: TRBJ2-7; d_call: TRBD2; cdr3_aa: CASSYPTSGATYEQYF; cdr3_nt: TGTGCCAGCAGTTACCCGACTAGCGGGGCTACCTACGAGCAGTACTTC
v_call: TRBV30; j_call: TRBJ2-7; d_call: .; cdr3_aa: CAWSSGGRTRRSYEQYF; cdr3_nt: TGTGCCTGGAGTTCCGGAGGGAGGACCCGACGGTCCTACGAGCAGTACTTC
v_call: TRBV6-5; j_call: TRBJ1-6; d_call: .; cdr3_aa: CASRTGFNSPLHF; cdr3_nt: TGTGCCAGCCGCACAGGGTTTAATTCACCCCTCCACTTT
v_call: TRBV2; j_call: TRBJ1-2; d_call: .; cdr3_aa: CASSEQGVNPNYGYTF; cdr3_nt: TGTGCCAGCAGTGAACAGGGTGTGAACCCCAACTATGGCTACACCTTC
v_call: TRBV5-4; j_call: TRBJ1-2; d_call: .; cdr3_aa: CASSLDAGADRSGYTF; cdr3_nt: TGTGCCAGCAGCTTGGACGCAGGGGCGGACCGCTCGGGCTACACCTTC
v_call: TRBV5-6; j_call: TRBJ2-5; d_call: TRBD2; cdr3_aa: CASSLVWRGAGETQYF; cdr3_nt: TGTGCCAGCAGCTTGGTTTGGCGGGGGGCCGGAGAGACCCAGTACTTC
v_call: TRBV7-2; j_call: TRBJ2-5; d_call: .; cdr3_aa: CASSLEGRRIEETQYF; cdr3_nt: TGTGCCAGCAGCTTAGAGGGGCGCAGGATTGAAGAGACCCAGTACTTC
v_call: TRBV10-3; j_call: TRBJ1-1; d_call: TRBD1; cdr3_aa: CAISPGTGGTEAFF; cdr3_nt: TGTGCCATCAGTCCCGGGACAGGGGGCACTGAAGCTTTCTTT
v_call: TRBV11-3; j_call: TRBJ2-5; d_call: TRBD1; cdr3_aa: CASSYSTGQGGETQYF; cdr3_nt: TGTGCCAGCAGCTATTCGACCGGACAGGGAGGAGAGACCCAGTACTTC